The 29 T cell receptor beta chains below come from one sample, sequenced in a study of OX40 agonist ivuxolimab in advanced cancers. TCRdb keeps only in-frame clones here, not all; method: immunoSEQ multiplex PCR. The sample has around 60,000 clones; 80% to 90% are singletons. The specimen was CD4+ or CD8+ T cells sorted from blood, collected in a trial of the OX40 agonist ivuxolimab. These TCRs come from an adult with an advanced solid tumor such as melanoma, head and neck, liver or kidney cancer.

The rearrangement joins TRBV7-8 to TRBJ2-5, with D possibly being TRBD1 or TRBD2 (5 bases each). CDR1 and CDR2 from the germline V gene are SGHVS and FQNEAQ. V shed 5 bases and J shed 4 bases, with 11 bases lying between them. This CDR3 is 13 amino acids long. The CDR3 is CASSMGPGETQYF. DNA of the CDR3: TGTGCCAGCAGCATGGGACCGGGAGAGACCCAGTACTTC.

The chain employs TRBV18 and TRBJ2-7; TRBD2 matches at 8 bases. The CDR3 spans 15 residues. Germline trimming cut 6 bases from V and 0 bases from J; bases unmatched to any gene: 7. Germline-derived CDR1 and CDR2 are KGHSH and LQKENI. In DNA, the CDR3 is TGTGCCAGCTCCCCCAGAACTAGCGGCTCCTACGAGCAGTACTTC. Translated, it gives CASSPRTSGSYEQYF.

The genes are TRBV11-2 and TRBJ1-3; D unresolved. The V end lost 1 base, the J end lost 4 bases, and 14 bases lay between the germline ends. The CDR3 length is 16 residues. The germline V gene encodes CDR1 SGHAT and CDR2 FQNNGV. In DNA, the CDR3 is TGTGCCAGCAGCTTAGGAGAGGTTTACGTAGGAAACACCATATATTTT. Residues: CASSLGEVYVGNTIYF.

The chain couples TRBV28 to TRBJ1-2; the match to TRBD1 covers 10 bases. J was trimmed by 6 bases and V by 5 bases; bases with no gene match: 9. The CDR3 length is 15 residues. Germline CDR1 MDHEN, CDR2 SYDVKM. The CDR3 coding sequence is TGTGCCAGCAGTGGGCCGGGACAGGGGTCGGATGGCTACACCTTC. Protein sequence: CASSGPGQGSDGYTF.

The V call is TRBV2, the J call TRBJ1-6; D may be TRBD1 (5 bases). Trimming cost V 8 bases and J 5 bases, with 10 bases left between them. The CDR3 has 13 residues. Germline lookup yields CDR1 SNHLY and CDR2 FYNNEI. The DNA of the CDR3 is TGTGCCAGCTGCAGGGAGAATAATTCACCCCTCCACTTT. Translated, it gives CASCRENNSPLHF.

V usage is TRBV6-6 and J usage is TRBJ1-3; D is unresolved. V lost 6 bases and J lost 1, with 10 bases in between. This CDR3 has 14 amino acids. Germline assignment: CDR1 MNHNY and CDR2 SVGAGI (reference sequence). The CDR3 DNA reads as TGTGCCAGCAGACCTGGCGGATCTGGAAACACCATATATTTT. Translation: CASRPGGSGNTIYF.

The CDR3 region is CAWTSGAREVNEQFF. The CDR3, as DNA: TGTGCCTGGACTAGCGGGGCACGGGAGGTAAATGAGCAGTTCTTC. The rearrangement links TRBV30 to TRBJ2-1, with TRBD2 matching over 9 bases. V trimming: 4 bases; J trimming: 7 bases; junction bases outside the gene matches: 11. Germline lookup yields CDR1 GTSNPN and CDR2 SVGIG (reference sequence). There are 15 residues in the CDR3.

The genes are TRBV5-1 and TRBJ1-1; D may be TRBD1 (6 bases). V was shortened by 2 bases and J by 6 bases, with 20 bases between the two germline ends. The CDR3 totals 16 residues. Germline V CDR1 and CDR2: SGHRS, YFSETQ. CDR3 amino acids: CASSFGTRARLAEAFF. The CDR3 DNA sequence: TGCGCCAGCAGCTTTGGGACAAGGGCCAGGTTGGCTGAAGCTTTCTTT.

This clone was recorded once. The chain has TRBV5-8 and TRBJ2-1; no clear D. Between the trimmed V and J ends, which lost 0 bases and 3 bases, there was a span of 13 bases. The CDR3 is made up of 16 amino acids. The V gene's germline CDR1 is SGHTS and CDR2 YDEGEE. The CDR3 nucleotides read TGTGCCAGCAGCTTGGTCAGCGATCCTCTCTACAATGAGCAGTTCTTC. Its translation is CASSLVSDPLYNEQFF.

The chain recombines TRBV2 with TRBJ1-5; no definite D call. This CDR3 spans 14 amino acids. Trimming took off 6 bases at V and 1 base at J, with 10 bases between the two ends. Germline V gene data show CDR1 as SNHLY and CDR2 as FYNNEI. The CDR3 reads CASREIISNQPQHF. In DNA form, the CDR3 reads TGTGCCAGCAGGGAGATTATCAGCAATCAGCCCCAGCATTTT.

The chain couples TRBV4-2 to TRBJ1-1; D gene unclear. The V end was cut by 1 base, the J end by 7 bases, with 10 bases between. This CDR3 comprises 13 residues. The V gene's germline CDR1 is LGHNA and CDR2 YNFKEQ. This chain's CDR3 is CASSQVPSSEAFF. CDR3 DNA: TGTGCCAGCAGCCAAGTCCCCTCGAGTGAAGCTTTCTTT.

The gene calls are TRBV18 and TRBJ2-2, with 11 nucleotides matching TRBD1. The CDR3 spans 18 residues. Trimming cost V 4 bases and J 5 bases; bases outside gene matches: 12. Germline CDR1 KGHSH, CDR2 LQKENI. In nucleotides, the CDR3 is TGTGCCAGCTCACGGAAGGACAGGGGGCCTTACATTACCGGGGAGCTGTTTTTT. Its protein is CASSRKDRGPYITGELFF.

The chain couples TRBV27 to TRBJ2-3; TRBD2 might be the D (5 bases). Germline V gene lookup returns CDR1 MNHEY and CDR2 SMNVEV (reference sequence). V was trimmed by 8 bases and J by 5 bases, leaving 11 bases between them. There are 12 residues in the CDR3. The CDR3 reads CASPSEGDTQYF. The CDR3 DNA reads TGTGCCAGCCCGTCTGAGGGAGATACGCAGTATTTT.

V is TRBV7-6 and J is TRBJ2-5, with 13 positions matching TRBD2. From germline, CDR1 is SGHVS and CDR2 FNYEAQ. J was trimmed by 2 bases and V by 1 base; bases with no gene match: 7. CDR3 length: 18 residues. This CDR3 is CASSLGTSGGAGQETQYF. CDR3 nucleotides: TGTGCCAGCAGCTTAGGAACTAGCGGGGGGGCGGGTCAAGAGACCCAGTACTTC.

This chain connects TRBV7-9 to TRBJ2-2; D is unresolved. V was shortened by 5 bases and J by 4 bases, with 8 bases between the two germline ends. CDR3 size: 13 residues. Germline V gene data show CDR1 as SEHNR and CDR2 as FQNEAQ (reference sequence). The CDR3 region has the DNA TGTGCCAGCAGCGCCACCAGCACCGGGGAGCTGTTTTTT. The encoded protein is CASSATSTGELFF.

In this sample, this clone turned up once. This chain connects TRBV2 to TRBJ1-2; 9 bases align to TRBD1. CDR1 is SNHLY, CDR2 FYNNEI, per germline. This CDR3 is built from 12 residues. J gave up 7 bases and V 6 bases, and 3 bases lay outside the gene matches. The CDR3 DNA follows: TGTGCCAGCAGCGGGACAGGGCTTGGCTACACCTTC. Amino acid sequence: CASSGTGLGYTF. The full variable domain, its missing parts supplied by reference TRBV2 and TRBJ1-2, is EPEVTQTPSHQVTQMGQEVILRCVPISNHLYFYWYRQILGQKVEFLVSFYNNEISEKSEIFDDQFSVERPDGSNFTLKIRSTKLEDSAMYFCASSGTGLGYTFGSGTRLTVV.

This chain links TRBV5-1 with TRBJ1-6, with 7 bases matching TRBD1. The CDR3 totals 15 residues. The junction had 2 bases not matched to a gene; V was cut back by 0 bases and J by 5 bases. Germline V gene data show CDR1 as SGHRS and CDR2 as YFSETQ. The CDR3 DNA reads as TGCGCCAGCAGCTTGGGACAGGGTAATAATTCACCCCTCCACTTT. Protein: CASSLGQGNNSPLHF.

This chain joins TRBV9 and TRBJ2-7, with D perhaps TRBD1 or TRBD2 (5 bases each). In germline, CDR1 is SGDLS, CDR2 YYNGEE. V was cut by 3 bases and J by 5 bases, with 18 bases left in between. The CDR3 runs to 15 residues. The CDR3 nucleotides are TGTGCCAGCAGCGCGAATCCGGGCAGGGACCACGAGCAGTACTTC. It is translated as CASSANPGRDHEQYF.

The chain combines TRBV30 with TRBJ1-2, with D unclear. Per germline, CDR1 GTSNPN and CDR2 SVGIG (reference sequence). Trimming took 0 bases from V and 6 from J, leaving 8 bases between them. This CDR3 is built from 12 residues. CDR3 DNA sequence: TGTGCCTGGAGTGTACGTAGGGATGGCTACACCTTC. Translated: CAWSVRRDGYTF. The variable domain in full, with the rest retrieved from reference TRBV30 and TRBJ1-2, is SQTIHQWPATLVQPVGSPLSLECTVEGTSNPNLYWYRQAAGRGLQLLFYSVGIGQISSEVPQNLSASRPQDRQFILSSKKLLLSDSGFYLCAWSVRRDGYTFGSGTRLTVV.

The rearrangement uses TRBV6-5 and TRBJ2-2; D is undetermined. The ends were cut back, 6 bases at V and 6 bases at J, with 8 bases in the middle. The CDR3 spans 12 residues. The germline gives CDR1 MNHEY, CDR2 SVGAGI. The CDR3 DNA is TGTGCCAGCAGGCGTTTGGCCGGGGAGCTGTTTTTT. It codes for CASRRLAGELFF.

The rearrangement uses TRBV7-2 and TRBJ1-1, with no clear D. The CDR3 runs to 14 residues. V lost 2 bases and J 1 base, leaving 8 bases between the germline ends. Germline V CDR1 and CDR2: SGHTA, FQGNSA. Written as DNA, the CDR3 is TGTGCCAGCAGCTTATCCCTCGGGAACACTGAAGCTTTCTTT. This gives the protein CASSLSLGNTEAFF.

The chain recombines TRBV6-1 with TRBJ1-5, with 12 bases lining up with TRBD1. The V gene end was trimmed by 2 bases and the J gene end by 1 base; junction bases not matched to a gene: 3. Germline loops: CDR1 MNHNS, CDR2 SASEGT. The CDR3 covers 17 residues. In DNA form, the CDR3 reads TGTGCCAGCAGTGAATGGGGACAGGGGGCAAGCAATCAGCCCCAGCATTTT. Translating gives CASSEWGQGASNQPQHF.

The chain employs TRBV7-2 and TRBJ1-5; D gene uncertain. Trimming removed 5 bases from V and 6 bases from J, with 11 bases in between. There are 13 residues in the CDR3. Per the germline V gene, CDR1 is SGHTA and CDR2 is FQGNSA. The CDR3, as DNA: TGTGCCAGCAGCCCCACCGGACCTCAGCCCCAGCATTTT. Translated: CASSPTGPQPQHF.

CDR3 in DNA: TGCAGCGTCGGCGGACTAGCGGGAGGGTGGGAGCAGTTCTTC. This codes for CSVGGLAGGWEQFF. V gene TRBV29-1 combines with J gene TRBJ2-1; 15 bases align to TRBD2. In germline, CDR1 is SQVTM, CDR2 ANQGSEA. This CDR3 has 14 residues. Trimming removed 6 bases from V and 10 bases from J; junction bases left unmatched: 7.

The genes are TRBV7-6 and TRBJ2-7; 10 nucleotides line up with TRBD2. This CDR3 region has 18 residues. CDR1 is SGHVS and CDR2 is FNYEAQ in the germline V gene. Trimming at V came to 1 base and at J to 0 bases, leaving 9 bases not matched to a gene. This CDR3 is CASSLEKSSGSFSYEQYF. The CDR3, as DNA: TGTGCCAGCAGCTTAGAAAAGTCTAGCGGGAGTTTCTCCTACGAGCAGTACTTC.

This rearrangement joins TRBV30 to TRBJ1-5, with a tentative D call TRBD1 (5 bases). This CDR3 spans 15 amino acids. The V gene's germline CDR1 is GTSNPN and CDR2 SVGIG (reference sequence). V shed 0 bases and J shed 2 bases, with 11 bases lying between them. The chain's CDR3 is CAWSVSQGGNQPQHF. As DNA, the CDR3 is TGTGCCTGGAGTGTATCCCAAGGGGGCAATCAGCCCCAGCATTTT.

The chain is built from TRBV21-1 and TRBJ2-1; the table's D call TRBD2 went unverified against the DNA. TRBV21-1 is a documented pseudogene. The CDR3 is 14 amino acids. In DNA, the CDR3 is TGTGCCAGAGGACTAGCGGGACGGTGGAATGAGCAGTTCTTC. This translates into CARGLAGRWNEQFF.

This chain connects TRBV6-1 to TRBJ1-1, with D perhaps matching TRBD1 (6 bases). This CDR3 comprises 15 residues. Deletions cut 4 bases from V and 6 bases from J, with 18 bases between. Germline V gene sequence: CDR1 MNHNS, CDR2 SASEGT. The CDR3 protein is CASSAPGGLGAEAFF. The DNA of the CDR3 is TGTGCCAGCAGTGCCCCTGGGGGGCTCGGGGCTGAAGCTTTCTTT.

The V gene is TRBV27, the J gene TRBJ2-7; D is unclear. The CDR3 is 12 residues long. The germline CDR1 and CDR2 sequences are MNHEY and SMNVEV (reference sequence). V was cut by 6 bases and J by 0 bases, with 6 bases left in between. This CDR3 reads CASRASSYEQYF. CDR3 nucleotide sequence: TGTGCCAGCAGGGCAAGCTCCTACGAGCAGTACTTC.